The clone carrying this TCR beta chain was seen a handful of times. The V end was cut by 1 base, the J end by 9 bases, with 13 bases between. Germline CDR1 DFQATT, CDR2 SNEGSKA (reference sequence). The CDR3 loop spans 12 amino acids. This sample was included in a study of Graves' ophthalmopathy and Graves' hyperthyroidism. The authors amplified TCR beta CDR3 regions, and they did so from RNA transcripts for repertoire sequencing. Second-round multiplex PCR came after a first-round RT-PCR that employed HTBI primers. TCRdb re-called the multiplex PCR reads through MiXCR, storing one row per CDR3 protein. This sample has 200,000 to 250,000 distinct CDR3 sequences, with about 46% found just once. Those donors who had ophthalmopathy presented with moderate-to-severe activity, a CAS of ≥3, a NOSPECS of ≥4 and a duration under 3 months. PBMCs were isolated from a roughly 9 ml sample of fresh peripheral blood.

This TCR was sampled from an adult man with Graves' ophthalmopathy. Sequencing was carried out using peripheral blood. This chain uses TRBV20-1 with TRBJ2-7; a possible D gene is TRBD2 (7 bases). CDR3 sequence: CSARVGGGGQYF. In DNA form, the CDR3 reads TGCAGTGCTAGAGTTGGGGGGGGCGGGCAGTACTTC.